The rows below give T cell receptor beta chains drawn from one sample of a study of shared T cell receptors in the human thymus. Only in-frame clones appear in the TCRdb table, and some are missing; sequencing was by immunoSEQ multiplex PCR. The sample includes about 730,000 clones, approximately 85% seen only once; the top ten take about 0.0098%. The same specimen was also included in a second study, on human thymus T cells.

Sample: thymocytes. These receptors all come from a girl under three years old with a congenital heart defect. Each CDR3 is given with its conserved first and last residue. Fields, in order: CDR3 length, V gene, J gene, D gene, clone size, CDR3 DNA, CDR3 protein. D genes are given only for firm matches. Clone size is shown for a subset of rows, as once, few, many or a class of expanded clone.

length: 13; V: TRBV7-7; J: TRBJ2-1; D: TRBD1; size: NA; DNA: TGTGCTAGCAGCCAAGACAGGGGGGGTGAGCAGTTCTTC; CDR3: CASSQDRGGEQFF
length: 14; V: TRBV27; J: TRBJ1-2; D: NA; size: NA; DNA: TGTGCCAGCAGTACCTCGGACGACAGGAATGGCTACACCTTC; CDR3: CASSTSDDRNGYTF
length: 15; V: TRBV4-3; J: TRBJ1-4; D: NA; size: NA; DNA: TGCGCCAGCAGCCATAACAGGGATCAAGGTGAAAAACTGTTTTTT; CDR3: CASSHNRDQGEKLFF
length: 14; V: TRBV25-1; J: TRBJ1-4; D: NA; size: NA; DNA: TGTGCCAGCAGTGTGTCAGGGTGGAATGAAAAACTGTTTTTT; CDR3: CASSVSGWNEKLFF
length: 16; V: TRBV5-1; J: TRBJ1-6; D: TRBD1; size: NA; DNA: TGCGCCAGCAGCTTGGCCGAAACAGGGGTGAGGGCACCCCTCCACTTT; CDR3: CASSLAETGVRAPLHF
length: 15; V: TRBV6-1; J: TRBJ2-3; D: NA; size: few; DNA: TGTGCCAGCAGTGACCAGGGGTGGAGCACAGATACGCAGTATTTT; CDR3: CASSDQGWSTDTQYF
length: 20; V: TRBV7-6; J: TRBJ2-6; D: NA; size: NA; DNA: TGTGCCAGCAGCTTCCCTCCTTCTCCGGGGGTCGACTCTGGGGCCAACGTCCTGACTTTC; CDR3: CASSFPPSPGVDSGANVLTF
length: 17; V: TRBV7-9; J: TRBJ1-2; D: NA; size: NA; DNA: TGTGCCAGCGGAACCGACGGGACATATAGGATAAGCTATGGCTACACCTTC; CDR3: CASGTDGTYRISYGYTF
length: 15; V: TRBV2; J: TRBJ1-2; D: NA; size: NA; DNA: TGTGCCAGCAGGGCGCCAGAGGGACAAAACTATGGCTACACCTTC; CDR3: CASRAPEGQNYGYTF
length: 14; V: TRBV5-5; J: TRBJ2-7; D: TRBD1; size: once; DNA: TGTGCCAGCAGCGCTGGAGACAGGGATTACGAGCAGTACTTC; CDR3: CASSAGDRDYEQYF
length: 15; V: TRBV7-3; J: TRBJ2-1; D: NA; size: NA; DNA: TGTGCCAGCAGCCCCACTCCTCGGGACAACAATGAGCAGTTCTTC; CDR3: CASSPTPRDNNEQFF
length: 19; V: TRBV28; J: TRBJ1-1; D: TRBD1; size: NA; DNA: TGTGCCAGCAGTCCGGCGGGAGGTGGCAGGGGGGCTTACAACACTGAAGCTTTCTTT; CDR3: CASSPAGGGRGAYNTEAFF
length: 11; V: TRBV29-1; J: TRBJ2-7; D: NA; size: NA; DNA: TGCAGCGTCGGACAGTCCTACGAGCAGTACTTC; CDR3: CSVGQSYEQYF
length: 21; V: TRBV4-2; J: TRBJ2-1; D: TRBD2; size: few; DNA: TGTGCCAGCAGCCGGGACGCATTCTTTGACGGGGGGGCTTCTTTATACAATGAGCAGTTCTTC; CDR3: CASSRDAFFDGGASLYNEQFF
length: 17; V: TRBV27; J: TRBJ1-5; D: NA; size: NA; DNA: TGTGCCAGCAGTTTAAGGTGGGACAAGGAACGAGATCAGCCCCAGCATTTT; CDR3: CASSLRWDKERDQPQHF
length: 13; V: TRBV2; J: TRBJ2-7; D: NA; size: NA; DNA: TGTGCCAGCAGGGGACACCACACCTACGAGCAGTACTTC; CDR3: CASRGHHTYEQYF
length: 14; V: TRBV18; J: TRBJ2-3; D: TRBD1; size: NA; DNA: TGTGCCAGCTCACCACCGGACAGGGCATGTACGCAGTATTTT; CDR3: CASSPPDRACTQYF
length: 15; V: TRBV9; J: TRBJ1-2; D: TRBD1; size: once; DNA: TGTGCCAGCGGCCCTACAGGGGCGGTGGACTATGGCTACACCTTC; CDR3: CASGPTGAVDYGYTF
length: 16; V: TRBV5-1; J: TRBJ2-1; D: TRBD1; size: NA; DNA: TGCGCCAGCAGCTTTGGTTGGACAGGGGGCCGGAATGAGCAGTTCTTC; CDR3: CASSFGWTGGRNEQFF
length: 13; V: TRBV10-3; J: TRBJ1-2; D: NA; size: NA; DNA: TGTGCCATCAGTGAGAGACCAGGTTATGGCTACACCTTC; CDR3: CAISERPGYGYTF
length: 14; V: TRBV5-6; J: TRBJ1-2; D: NA; size: once; DNA: TGTGCCAGCAGCTTGGGCGGTTCTAACTATGGCTACACCTTC; CDR3: CASSLGGSNYGYTF
length: 18; V: TRBV4-1; J: TRBJ1-6; D: NA; size: NA; DNA: TGCGCCAGCAGCCAAGACAGAAGGGGGGGCTCCTATAATTCACCCCTCCACTTT; CDR3: CASSQDRRGGSYNSPLHF
length: 12; V: TRBV5-4; J: TRBJ1-1; D: TRBD1; size: NA; DNA: TGTGCCAGCAATACAGGGGACACTGAAGCTTTCTTT; CDR3: CASNTGDTEAFF
length: 16; V: TRBV5-6; J: TRBJ2-3; D: NA; size: NA; DNA: TGTGCCAGCAGCCCGATCGGCGCGACCCGGGCAGATACGCAGTATTTT; CDR3: CASSPIGATRADTQYF
length: 14; V: TRBV7-2; J: TRBJ1-2; D: TRBD1; size: NA; DNA: TGTGCCAGCAGCCGGGACAGGGGTGACTATGGCTACACCTTC; CDR3: CASSRDRGDYGYTF
length: 18; V: TRBV7-9; J: TRBJ2-5; D: NA; size: once; DNA: TGTGCCAGCAGCCTTTTGGGTCCCCTGGGGGGTCTTCTGGAGACCCAGTACTTC; CDR3: CASSLLGPLGGLLETQYF